Following are 6 T cell receptor beta chains from one sample sequenced in a study of response to subunit inactivated influenza vaccine. TCRdb independently ran MiXCR on the RT-PCR reads; one entry per CDR3 protein. The repertoire holds approximately 500,000 distinct CDR3 sequences, with roughly 25% as singletons. These data were likewise used in another study, on T cells expressing NK-cell markers. That source notes: Making the TCR beta cDNA relied on 5'RACE template switching with UMIs.

The source material was CD4+ T cells sorted from PBMCs, sampled 11 to 12 days after vaccination. The origin of the receptors is a man over 45 who received an inactivated influenza vaccine.

The rearrangement uses TRBV6-5 and TRBJ2-4, with D perhaps given as TRBD1 or TRBD2 (5 bases each). Germline CDR1 and CDR2: MNHEY and SVGAGI. The CDR3 is 14 amino acids. Trimming took off 2 bases at V and 5 bases at J, with 10 bases between the two ends. The CDR3 sequence is CASSYRDGQNIQYF. The CDR3 coding sequence is TGTGCCAGCAGTTACCGGGACGGGCAAAACATTCAGTACTTC.

This clonotype was seen at least ten times. The chain has TRBV5-1 and TRBJ2-7; D might be TRBD2 (5 bases). Germline loops: CDR1 SGHRS, CDR2 YFSETQ. The CDR3 consists of 13 residues. V gave up 6 bases and J gave up 5 bases, with 15 bases separating them. Here the CDR3 DNA reads TGCGCCAGCATGAGAGGAAGCGGCGACGAGCAGTACTTC. Its translation: CASMRGSGDEQYF.

This clonotype was detected a few times. The chain employs TRBV28 and TRBJ2-3, with D perhaps TRBD1 (6 bases). Looked up from germline, CDR1 is MDHEN and CDR2 is SYDVKM. Deletions cut 6 bases from V and 0 bases from J, with 13 bases between. The CDR3 contains 15 residues. CDR3 DNA: TGTGCCAGCAGGGCCACCGGGACAAGCACAGATACGCAGTATTTT. Protein sequence: CASRATGTSTDTQYF.

This clonotype has only one observation. J is TRBJ2-3 and V is TRBV29-1; D possibly corresponds to TRBD1 (6 bases). This CDR3 is built from 15 residues. V dropped 0 bases and J dropped 1 base, with 11 bases sitting between them. CDR1 and CDR2 (germline): SQVTM, ANQGSEA. The CDR3 here is CSVEDRGWGTDTQYF. The CDR3 DNA reads TGCAGCGTTGAAGACAGGGGATGGGGCACAGATACGCAGTATTTT.

This clonotype was counted ten times or more. The J gene is TRBJ1-6, the V gene TRBV5-1; 7 nucleotides agree with TRBD1. V trimming: 7 bases; J trimming: 7 bases; junction bases outside the gene matches: 32. The germline V gene has CDR1 SGHRS and CDR2 YFSETQ. The CDR3 consists of 22 residues. The CDR3 sequence: CASPLGTDLPSSDPGSNSPLHF. The CDR3 nucleotides read TGCGCCAGCCCACTGGGGACAGACCTACCCTCTAGCGATCCGGGTTCGAATTCACCCCTCCACTTT. Using reference TRBV5-1 and TRBJ1-6 for the parts outside the CDR3, the full variable domain is KAGVTQTPRYLIKTRGQQVTLSCSPISGHRSVSWYQQTPGQGLQFLFEYFSETQRNKGNFPGRFSGRQFSNSRSEMNVSTLELGDSALYLCASPLGTDLPSSDPGSNSPLHFGNGTRLTVT.

This clonotype was seen once. The V and J genes are TRBV28 and TRBJ1-6, with 7 positions matching TRBD1. The CDR3 is 15 amino acids. V lost 3 bases, J lost 5 bases, and 4 bases stayed unmatched. Germline assignment: CDR1 MDHEN and CDR2 SYDVKM. The CDR3 loop is CASSFRGSDNSPLHF. In DNA form, the CDR3 reads TGTGCCAGCAGTTTCAGGGGGAGCGATAATTCACCCCTCCACTTT.